This passage covers 28 T cell receptor beta chains from one sample sequenced in a study of human T cells and chemical hapten exposure. From the RACE reads, TCRdb called clonotypes with MiXCR, one entry per CDR3 protein. In the table there are 300,000 to 450,000 distinct CDR3 sequences, 4% to 5.5% of which are singletons. The time point: patch test 1, 2 weeks after DPC sensitization. Indicated treatment: therapeutic diphenylcyclopropenone sensitization with weekly scalp DPC. Specimen: whole blood, collected in connection with sensitization to the hapten diphenylcyclopropenone (DPC). Receptors were obtained from a woman in her 50s with alopecia areata. Some clones in this sample may be carry-over from other donors' samples.

The CDR3 sequence: CASSQSRHPTDTQYF. CDR3 bases: TGTGCCAGCAGCCAGTCGAGGCACCCCACAGATACGCAGTATTTT. The chain joins TRBV4-2 to TRBJ2-3; no clear D gene. This CDR3 is built from 15 residues. Germline V gene lookup returns CDR1 LGHNA and CDR2 YNFKEQ. V lost 3 bases, J lost 2 bases, and 12 bases lay in between.

This clonotype was recorded many times. This sequence joins TRBV28 and TRBJ1-2; D is uncertain. The CDR3 extends over 13 amino acids. CDR1 MDHEN and CDR2 SYDVKM come from the germline V gene. V lost 3 bases to trimming and J lost 4 bases, with 9 bases between them. The CDR3 nucleotides are TGTGCCAGCAGTTTCGCCCCAGTCTATGGCTACACCTTC. Translation: CASSFAPVYGYTF.

This clonotype came up a few times. The chain couples TRBV11-2 to TRBJ2-7, with TRBD2 matching over 7 bases. The trim removed 3 bases at V and 3 bases at J, leaving 5 bases unmatched. The length of the CDR3 is 14 residues. The germline CDR1 and CDR2 sequences are SGHAT and FQNNGV. CDR3 in DNA: TGTGCCAGCAGCTTTAATCCTAGCGGCTACGAGCAGTACTTC. Protein: CASSFNPSGYEQYF.

The chain links TRBV14 to TRBJ1-1; D is unresolved. Trimming took 1 base from V and 0 from J, leaving 12 bases between them. CDR3 length: 16 amino acids. The germline CDR1 and CDR2 sequences are SGHDN and FVKESK. The CDR3 spells CASSQVKGFMNTEAFF. CDR3 coding DNA: TGTGCCAGCAGCCAAGTGAAGGGATTCATGAACACTGAAGCTTTCTTT.

Ten or more counts support this clonotype. The rearrangement uses TRBV24-1 and TRBJ2-1; TRBD1 matches at 8 bases. CDR3 length: 15 residues. Germline V gives CDR1 KGHDR, CDR2 SFDVKD. Trimming at V came to 4 bases and at J to 5 bases, leaving 6 bases not matched to a gene. This CDR3 reads CATSDHGQGNNEQFF. CDR3 DNA sequence: TGTGCCACCAGTGACCATGGACAGGGAAACAATGAGCAGTTCTTC.

Turning to this clonotype: A much larger clone lies a single base off, so this may be a read error. The chain joins TRBV20-1 to TRBJ1-2, with 7 bases that match TRBD1. CDR1 and CDR2 from the germline V gene are DFQATT and SNEGSKA (reference sequence). The CDR3 has 16 residues. The V and J ends lost 5 bases and 7 bases, in that order; junction bases with no gene match: 19. The CDR3 DNA reads TGCAGTGCTGAGCGGGACAGAAGATTGGGCGTCTTTGGCTACACCTTC. Protein sequence: CSAERDRRLGVFGYTF.

The chain employs TRBV6-2 or TRBV6-3 and TRBJ1-1; D not resolved. Germline loops: CDR1 MNHEY, CDR2 SVGEGT. CDR3 size: 14 residues. Trimming stripped 4 bases from V and 1 base from J, with 10 bases between. In DNA form, the CDR3 reads TGTGCCAGCAGTTCCGGGCCTCCGAACACTGAAGCTTTCTTT. Its translation: CASSSGPPNTEAFF.

There are a few counts of this clonotype. The gene calls are TRBV7-9 and TRBJ2-5; D is tentatively TRBD1 or TRBD2 (5 bases each). Germline-derived CDR1 and CDR2 are SEHNR and FQNEAQ (reference sequence). V lost 2 bases and J 4 bases, leaving 20 bases between the germline ends. The CDR3 sequence is 17 residues long. CDR3 nucleotides: TGTGCCAGCAGCTTACCGAGAGGGACCCCTGGGGGAGAGACCCAGTACTTC. It codes for CASSLPRGTPGGETQYF.

J is TRBJ2-7 and V is TRBV27, with no clear D. V lost 3 bases to trimming and J lost 3 bases, with 12 bases between them. Germline-derived CDR1 and CDR2 are MNHEY and SMNVEV (reference sequence). CDR3 length: 14 amino acids. The CDR3 coding sequence is TGTGCCAGCAGTTTGCAGCGTAGTGGCTACGAGCAGTACTTC. The encoded protein is CASSLQRSGYEQYF.

The chain carries TRBV7-2 and TRBJ1-2; D not certain. This CDR3 spans 13 amino acids. Trimming left V 5 bases short and J 6 bases short, with 13 bases between. Germline V lookup: CDR1 SGHTA, CDR2 FQGNSA. The CDR3 loop is CASSGTALDGYTF. The CDR3, as DNA: TGTGCCAGCAGCGGTACAGCGCTTGATGGCTACACCTTC.

This clonotype was found many times. J is TRBJ2-3 and V is TRBV29-1; D ambiguous. The CDR3 extends over 14 amino acids. Germline lookup yields CDR1 SQVTM and CDR2 ANQGSEA. V lost 7 bases to trimming and J lost 0 bases, with 14 bases between them. The CDR3 DNA reads TGCAGCGGGAGCATAGCTTTTAGCACAGATACGCAGTATTTT. As protein: CSGSIAFSTDTQYF.

The chain couples TRBV6-2 or TRBV6-3 to TRBJ1-5; no definite D call. Germline V lookup: CDR1 MNHEY, CDR2 SVGEGT. The V gene lost 4 bases and the J gene lost 3 bases, with 16 bases spanning the gap. This CDR3 is 16 amino acids long. The CDR3 loop reads CASSSLRGKSNQPQHF. CDR3 nucleotides: TGTGCCAGCAGTTCCCTCCGCGGGAAATCCAATCAGCCCCAGCATTTT.

The table lists this clonotype with a few counts. The V call is TRBV7-2, the J call TRBJ2-1; TRBD2 is a possible D gene (6 bases). The CDR3 contains 15 residues. In germline, CDR1 is SGHTA, CDR2 FQGNSA. Trimming shortened V by 1 base and J by 3 bases, and 10 bases separated the two germline ends. The CDR3 sequence is CASSLVADNYNEQFF. For the CDR3, the DNA is TGTGCCAGCAGCTTAGTAGCGGACAACTACAATGAGCAGTTCTTC.

In its sample, this clonotype was seen a few times. The V gene is TRBV7-8, the J gene TRBJ2-7; no clear D gene. This CDR3 has 14 residues. Germline values: CDR1 SGHVS, CDR2 FQNEAQ. Trimming pared 5 bases from V and 7 bases from J, leaving 18 bases between. This CDR3 is CASSRVNTVEEQYF. DNA for the CDR3: TGTGCCAGCAGCCGTGTTAACACTGTGGAAGAGCAGTACTTC.

Many counts were recorded for this clonotype. This chain links TRBV28 with TRBJ2-7; tentatively, D is TRBD1 or TRBD2 (7 bases each). V gave up 7 bases and J gave up 2 bases, with 24 bases separating them. Germline V gene sequence: CDR1 MDHEN, CDR2 SYDVKM. The CDR3 length is 17 residues. The CDR3 loop reads CASNEGEGALLPYEQYF. The DNA for the CDR3 is TGTGCCAGCAACGAAGGGGAGGGGGCTCTACTCCCCTACGAGCAGTACTTC.

This clonotype was recorded many times. CDR3 protein: CASSAGLAGTDTQYF. In DNA form, the CDR3 reads TGTGCCAGCAGCGCTGGACTAGCGGGAACCGATACGCAGTATTTT. V usage is TRBV9 and J usage is TRBJ2-3; 12 bases map to TRBD2. V lost 3 bases to trimming and J lost 6 bases; unmatched junction nucleotides: 5. Germline V lookup: CDR1 SGDLS, CDR2 YYNGEE. This CDR3 has 15 amino acids.

This clonotype was seen a few times. CDR3 bases: TGTGCCAGCAGCCTGGGACAGGGAGTAAATGAGCAGTTCTTC. Its translation: CASSLGQGVNEQFF. The J gene is TRBJ2-1, the V gene TRBV5-5; 9 bases are shared with TRBD1. Germline CDR1 SGHKS, CDR2 YYEKEE (reference sequence). V lost 4 bases to trimming and J lost 7 bases; unmatched junction nucleotides: 6. This CDR3 is 14 amino acids long.

The V call is TRBV7-6, the J call TRBJ1-4, with D perhaps matching TRBD1 (6 bases). V lost 3 bases to trimming and J lost 8 bases, with 13 bases between them. This CDR3 region has 14 residues. Looked up from germline, CDR1 is SGHVS and CDR2 is FNYEAQ. The CDR3 region is CASSFRGREEKLFF. The CDR3 DNA is TGTGCCAGCAGCTTCCGGGGGCGCGAGGAAAAACTGTTTTTT.

This clonotype turned up a few times. The chain recombines TRBV12-3 or TRBV12-4 with TRBJ1-1; maybe TRBD1 (5 bases). V lost 5 bases and J lost 5, with 18 bases in between. This CDR3 is 15 amino acids long. CDR3 residues: CASSPPPRGRTEAFF. CDR3 DNA sequence: TGTGCCAGCAGTCCACCTCCGCGGGGCCGGACTGAAGCTTTCTTT.

This clonotype was counted at least ten times. The chain couples TRBV20-1 to TRBJ1-1, with TRBD1 as a possible D gene (5 bases). Germline CDR1 is DFQATT and CDR2 is SNEGSKA (reference sequence). The V and J ends lost 3 bases and 1 base respectively, with 12 bases between them. This CDR3 is 14 amino acids long. The CDR3 loop is CSASEGSWNTEAFF. CDR3 DNA sequence: TGCAGTGCTAGCGAGGGGTCATGGAACACTGAAGCTTTCTTT.

The rearrangement links TRBV5-1 to TRBJ2-2; possible D gene TRBD2, 6 bases. The V gene lost 3 bases and the J gene lost 0 bases, with 15 bases spanning the gap. Germline V gene lookup returns CDR1 SGHRS and CDR2 YFSETQ. CDR3 length: 17 residues. The CDR3 loop reads CASSSTRTGANTGELFF. CDR3 DNA: TGCGCCAGCAGCTCGACACGAACGGGAGCGAACACCGGGGAGCTGTTTTTT.

This clonotype was counted a few times. The J gene is TRBJ2-1, the V gene TRBV27, with TRBD2 as a possible D gene (5 bases). CDR1 and CDR2 (germline): MNHEY, SMNVEV (reference sequence). V lost 6 bases and J 10 bases, leaving 25 bases between the germline ends. The CDR3 covers 16 residues. In DNA, the CDR3 is TGTGCCAGCAGCCTCGGGCTAGCCCTAAATCCAGGAGAGCAGTTCTTC. Encoded protein: CASSLGLALNPGEQFF.

CDR3 sequence: CASSIVEGAGQPQHF. The CDR3 DNA reads as TGTGCCAGTAGTATAGTTGAGGGGGCGGGCCAGCCCCAGCATTTT. The chain carries TRBV19 and TRBJ1-5; 7 nucleotides match TRBD1. The CDR3 sequence is 15 residues long. The germline V gene has CDR1 LNHDA and CDR2 SQIVND (reference sequence). V trimming: 1 base; J trimming: 7 bases; junction bases outside the gene matches: 7.

This clonotype showed up many times. The chain joins TRBV2 to TRBJ2-1; 8 nucleotides line up with TRBD2. Germline loops: CDR1 SNHLY, CDR2 FYNNEI. With 1 base clipped from V and 5 bases from J, the junction kept 7 bases outside the gene matches. The CDR3 is 16 residues long. The CDR3 DNA reads as TGTGCCAGCAGTGAAGAGAGCGGGGGCTGGGACAATGAGCAGTTCTTC. It is translated as CASSEESGGWDNEQFF.

This clonotype has just a few counts. V and J are TRBV5-1 and TRBJ2-3; TRBD2 agrees at 12 bases. V shed 4 bases, J shed 5 bases, and the junction held 2 bases outside the gene matches. The CDR3 consists of 14 residues. Germline-derived CDR1 and CDR2 are SGHRS and YFSETQ. The CDR3 DNA is TGCGCCAGCAGCGAGGGACTAGCGGGAGATACGCAGTATTTT. Translating it yields CASSEGLAGDTQYF.

The V and J genes are TRBV6-2 or TRBV6-3 and TRBJ1-1; D gene uncertain. Trimming stripped 2 bases from V and 5 bases from J, with 12 bases between. This CDR3 region has 14 residues. Germline V gives CDR1 MNHEY, CDR2 SVGEGT. The CDR3 bases are TGTGCCAGCAGTTACCTCTCCAGTCAGACTGAAGCTTTCTTT. Translating gives CASSYLSSQTEAFF.

This clonotype was counted between two and nine times. The V and J genes are TRBV29-1 and TRBJ1-1, with D perhaps TRBD1 (5 bases). Trimming removed 7 bases at V and 0 bases at J, with 9 bases between. Per the germline V gene, CDR1 is SQVTM and CDR2 is ANQGSEA. The CDR3 consists of 12 residues. The CDR3 spells CSADNMNTEAFF. CDR3 sequence (DNA): TGCAGCGCGGACAATATGAACACTGAAGCTTTCTTT.

This clonotype occurred many times. The rearrangement links TRBV6-5 to TRBJ1-2; 7 bases map to TRBD1. The CDR3 totals 16 residues. CDR1 and CDR2 (germline): MNHEY, SVGAGI. J lost 0 bases, V lost 5 bases, and 9 bases had no gene match. The CDR3 loop reads CASSPSWDSPNYGYTF. As DNA, the CDR3 is TGTGCCAGCAGTCCTTCGTGGGACAGTCCTAACTATGGCTACACCTTC.